This T cell receptor (beta chain) was observed in a study of blood T cell repertoires in COVID-19. Study context: Whether acute or convalescent, the COVID-19 samples came from the United States, Italy and Spain. Sample material is recorded as cDNA or gDNA derived from T cells, B-cell-depleted T cells, or PBMCs.

This clone showed up just once. Repertoires were generated with immunoSEQ multiplex PCR, while TCRdb's copy carries only in-frame clones and drops some. The table has fewer than 350,000 clones, 88% seen once; the top ten hold 1.5% to 2%. Patients in Seattle were enrolled during active infection, then followed longitudinally. The V end was cut by 5 bases, the J end by 2 bases, with 12 bases between. This CDR3 comprises 14 residues. Germline loops: CDR1 SNHLY, CDR2 FYNNEI. This clonotype originated in a woman younger than 45 with COVID-19, enrolled during active disease. The sample consisted of peripheral blood. This chain connects TRBV2 to TRBJ1-1; D unresolved. CDR3 sequence (DNA): TGTGCCAGCAGTATAACAGAGATTAACACTGAAGCTTTCTTT. This sequence encodes CASSITEINTEAFF.